This T cell receptor (beta chain) was found in a study of blood T cells in healthy people across ages. General observations from the study: A roughly linear age-dependent decrease characterized TCR beta diversity per million T cells.

It was with a sample-barcoded 5' primer and a J-beta primer mix that a second PCR of roughly 7 to 12 cycles was run. Using its own MiXCR run on the 5' RACE reads, TCRdb lists one record per CDR3 protein. The table lists about 640,000 distinct CDR3 sequences, 40% to 50% of them singletons. The donors, aged roughly 6 to 90, were healthy Caucasians from Russia. Regarding this clonotype: Its target is unknown.

Material: blood. This clonotype was obtained from a man older than 75 in good health.

The CDR3, as DNA: TGTGCCAGCAATGCGGACAGGGGTACAGATACGCAGTATTTT. Protein product: CASNADRGTDTQYF. The rearrangement links TRBV2 to TRBJ2-3, with 9 bases that match TRBD1. Germline V CDR1 and CDR2: SNHLY, FYNNEI. CDR3 length: 14 residues. Trimming cost V 7 bases and J 3 bases; bases outside gene matches: 5.